The entry below gives a single TCR beta chain sequence along with its context. Its specificity is unknown. This entry comes from a study of PD-L1 blockade in urothelial cancer. About the research overall: Atezolizumab was started by patients around 2014 at 1,200 mg intravenously every 3 weeks. Males with urothelial cancer arising in the bladder constituted most of the roughly 30 patients. The study's findings and limits: By 3 weeks, tumor-associated blood clones had expanded more in durable-benefit patients.

Method: immunoSEQ multiplex PCR; TCRdb's copy keeps in-frame clones and lacks some. The repertoire includes 50,000 or so clones, around 79% of them detected once, and roughly 4.5% sits in the top ten. Germline CDR1 and CDR2: LNHDA and SQIVND (reference sequence). Losses at the gene ends were 6 bases for V and 6 bases for J; bases not matched to a gene: 9. The CDR3 extends over 14 amino acids. This clonotype originated in a man between 65 and 80 years old with urothelial cancer. Sequenced material: PBMCs, taken around atezolizumab (anti-PD-L1) treatment. The J gene is TRBJ1-1, the V gene TRBV19, with 8 nucleotides matching TRBD1. The CDR3 sequence: CASRKTGVRAEAFF. CDR3 nucleotide sequence: TGTGCCAGTAGGAAGACAGGGGTTCGGGCTGAAGCTTTCTTT.